This is a list of T cell receptor beta chains from one sample in a study of OX40 agonist ivuxolimab in advanced cancers. Libraries were prepared by immunoSEQ multiplex PCR; TCRdb keeps only in-frame clonotypes and omits some of them. The top ten hold 7% to 9% of the sample, which has just over 15,000 clones, roughly 60% seen once. The input for sequencing was CD4+ or CD8+ T cells sorted from blood, taken in a trial of the OX40 agonist ivuxolimab. These receptors were collected from an adult with an advanced solid tumor such as melanoma, head and neck, liver or kidney cancer. Both conserved end residues are part of each CDR3. D genes are given only for firm matches. Some rows mark clone size as missing; the rest say once, few, many or name a class of expanded clone.

size: once; J: TRBJ1-5; V: TRBV4-1; D: NA; DNA: TGCGCCAGCAGCCAGTACACAGAGTATAGCAATCAGCCCCAGCATTTT; CDR3: CASSQYTEYSNQPQHF
size: NA; J: TRBJ1-1; V: TRBV4-2; D: TRBD1; DNA: TGTGCCAGCAGTTATGGGACAGCCCACACTGAAGCTTTCTTT; CDR3: CASSYGTAHTEAFF
size: NA; J: TRBJ2-7; V: TRBV7-9; D: NA; DNA: TGTGCCACCGGGCTGGCGCAGAGCTCCTACGAGCAGTACTTC; CDR3: CATGLAQSSYEQYF
size: few; J: TRBJ1-2; V: TRBV6-1; D: NA; DNA: TGTGCCAGCAGTGAAGGGGTCTTCTTAGACTATGGCTACACCTTC; CDR3: CASSEGVFLDYGYTF
size: once; J: TRBJ1-2; V: TRBV5-4; D: NA; DNA: TGTGCCAGCAGCTTGGTCGGGTCCTATGGCTACACCTTC; CDR3: CASSLVGSYGYTF
size: NA; J: TRBJ2-7; V: TRBV6-9; D: NA; DNA: TGTGCCAGCAGTCCTTCATGGGGGTACGAGCAGTACTTC; CDR3: CASSPSWGYEQYF
size: once; J: TRBJ1-2; V: TRBV28; D: NA; DNA: TGTGCCAGCAGTATGTTGGGCGACTGGGTGTCAAACAGAGGCTATGGCTACACCTTC; CDR3: CASSMLGDWVSNRGYGYTF
size: NA; J: TRBJ2-1; V: TRBV5-6; D: NA; DNA: TGTGCCAGCAGCTTTTTGCTTGAGCAGTTCTTC; CDR3: CASSFLLEQFF
size: few; J: TRBJ2-1; V: TRBV6-5; D: TRBD1; DNA: TGTGCCAGCAGTTACGGCGCAGGGGGCGGTGAGCAGTTCTTC; CDR3: CASSYGAGGGEQFF
size: few; J: TRBJ2-3; V: TRBV28; D: NA; DNA: TGTGCCAGCAGTTTAGCCTGGACTTCGGGCACAGATACGCAGTATTTT; CDR3: CASSLAWTSGTDTQYF
size: NA; J: TRBJ2-7; V: TRBV7-6; D: TRBD1; DNA: TGTGCCAGCAGCTTAGATCTTCGGGGACAGACCTACGAGCAGTACTTC; CDR3: CASSLDLRGQTYEQYF
size: medium-sized; J: TRBJ2-1; V: TRBV5-4; D: NA; DNA: TGTGCCAGCAGCTTAAGCAGCTCCTACAATGAGCAGTTCTTC; CDR3: CASSLSSSYNEQFF
size: NA; J: TRBJ1-2; V: TRBV4-2; D: TRBD1; DNA: TGTGCCAGCAGGGGACAGAGGGTCGAGGGTGGCTACACCTTC; CDR3: CASRGQRVEGGYTF
size: NA; J: TRBJ2-7; V: TRBV29-1; D: NA; DNA: TGCAGCGTTGGTGACACACTGTCCTACGAGCAGTACTTC; CDR3: CSVGDTLSYEQYF
size: NA; J: TRBJ2-2; V: TRBV10-2; D: NA; DNA: TGCGCCAGCAGTGAATGGGGCTCGAACACCGGGGAGCTGTTTTTT; CDR3: CASSEWGSNTGELFF
size: NA; J: TRBJ2-3; V: TRBV12-5; D: TRBD2; DNA: TGTGCTAGTGGGGATGATCGGCTAGCGGGGGGAGATACGCAGTATTTT; CDR3: CASGDDRLAGGDTQYF